Reported below is one T cell receptor (beta chain). It lacks a known antigen. Libraries were constructed by bulk RNA-seq. The TruSeq Stranded RNA sample prep kit was used to generate libraries of poly-A-enriched mRNA from an input of around 1 ug total RNA. Paired-end sequencing was performed on a HiSeq 2500, with each sample sequenced in triplicate. A read length of 125 nucleotides per mate was used for RNA-seq. In the authors' own workflow: Reads were trimmed and aligned to hg38 using STAR v2.7, and quality control was performed with FASTQC, RSeQC and multiqc. Salmon 0.14.1 was used to quantify gene expression levels as transcripts per million (TPM). The results of principal component analysis suggested that neither trial, library batch, sequencing batch, treatment regimen nor sex drove the transcriptomic profiles. Each CDR3 protein sequence appears as one entry after TCRdb reprocessed the reads, and no DNA is included. The V and J calls were not made by the authors but by TCRdb's processing. This sample lists about 500 distinct CDR3 sequences; nearly 95% were detected once. Together, the top ten hold around 10% of the sample.

The record originates from a study of alternative splicing in chronic myeloid leukemia remission (dated by TCRdb to 2018 to 2020). Context from the whole study: Remission specimens from the trials were collected at major or complete molecular response, at 12 or 24 months of TKI therapy. Nine CML samples, seven diagnostic and two matched remission, were obtained from the French Persistem study. Trizol was used to extract total RNA from peripheral blood mononuclear cells of diagnosis, remission and control samples. Female/male counts were 11/5 for diagnosis samples, 8/3 for remission samples and 2/4 for controls. The median age was about 54 years at diagnosis and about 61 at remission, while healthy controls had a median age of approximately 40. RNA sequencing was used to profile peripheral blood taken from chronic-phase CML patients both at diagnosis and at remission, and those profiles were then compared against healthy donors. Several diagnostic specimens, together with matched remission specimens, were obtained from the RESIST (imatinib), ENESTxtnd (nilotinib) and PINNACLE (nilotinib plus pegylated interferon) trials. The diagnostic specimens from the trials consisted of total leukocytes from peripheral blood collected in EDTA. The paper's findings and limits, for the study overall: At remission, blood cell composition was reshaped to resemble that of the lymphoid cell-enriched normal controls. Blood cell composition differed strongly by timepoint, shifting from myeloid progenitor enrichment at diagnosis to mature lymphoid enrichment at remission.

Taken from cysteine to phenylalanine, the CDR3 has 15 residues. The nucleotide record is missing. This sample's time point label indicates: major or complete molecular response after front-line TKI therapy. Roughly 17 CML patients made up the patient cohort, and matched post-remission samples were retrieved for a subset of those patients. The material sequenced was PBMCs or total blood leukocytes (not recorded which), taken during remission. Recombination connected TRBV12-3 or TRBV12-4 to TRBJ2-2; lacking DNA, the TRBD2 call made by TCRdb goes unchecked. The source is an adult with chronic myeloid leukemia. The encoded CDR3 is CASTLQVTNTGELFF.